This T cell receptor (beta chain) was found in a study of T-cell memory formation after mild COVID-19. Background on the study: Most TCR clusters belonged to a single donor.

Study-wide points: The main location of contracting CD4+ clones was CM and EM, and that of contracting CD8+ clones was EMRA. Pre-infection memory harbored some responding clones, suggesting cross-reactive memory joined. The study found balanced CD4/CD8 in clones contracting day 15 to 85 and a CD4+ lean in later expanders.

Per the germline V gene, CDR1 is SGHDN and CDR2 is FVKESK. J lost 8 bases, V lost 2 bases, and 8 bases had no gene match. The CDR3 has 15 residues. TCRdb independently ran MiXCR on the 5' RACE reads; one entry per CDR3 protein. Found here are 40,000 or so distinct CDR3 sequences, about 6.8% of them singletons; the top ten hold 0.79%. In this sample, this clonotype turned up many times. Its antigen is unknown. The chain links TRBV14 to TRBJ2-1, with 8 nucleotides matching TRBD2. The receptor's source is an adult who had mild COVID-19 (a few samples of this study predate the infection). Cell type and time point are not known. Specimen: PBMCs or a T cell subset sorted from them (not recorded which). CDR3 DNA: TGTGCCAGCAGCCAACCATGGACCGGGAGGGATGAGCAGTTCTTC. It specifies CASSQPWTGRDEQFF.